A single T cell receptor beta chain is shown here with its context. The antigen is undetermined. The entry originates in a study of T cell repertoires in ileal Crohn's disease. Study in general: At postoperative colonoscopy, neoterminal ileum biopsies were taken as M6.

TCRdb's copy holds only in-frame clones and misses some; the assay was immunoSEQ multiplex PCR. This table holds some 60,000 clones, around 90% found once. This CDR3 is 17 amino acids long. CDR1 is SNHLY and CDR2 is FYNNEI in the germline V gene. The V gene lost 1 base and the J gene lost 2 bases, with 15 bases spanning the gap. General study results and limits: All patients with clonality above 26.8% had endoscopic recurrence. Postoperative endoscopy occurred within one year, median approximately 7.5 months. Compared with CD4 T cells, sorted CD8 cells carried more expanded clones.

The time point is: neoterminal ileum biopsy at postoperative endoscopy, about 6 months after surgery. The chain employs TRBV2 and TRBJ1-5, with a tentative D call TRBD1 (5 bases). The sequenced sample consisted of ileal tissue. The receptor was isolated from an adult with Crohn's disease. CDR3 coding DNA: TGTGCCAGCAGTGAAGGGGGCGCTTCTCCGCGCAATCAGCCCCAGCATTTT. Translation gives CASSEGGASPRNQPQHF.